This TCR beta chain was sequenced during a study of T cell repertoires in cytomegalovirus infection. The V gene end was trimmed by 1 base and the J gene end by 12 bases; junction bases not matched to a gene: 16. CDR3 length: 16 amino acids. Per the germline V gene, CDR1 is SEHNR and CDR2 is FQNEAQ (reference sequence). To note about this clonotype: Its antigen is still unknown.

Each CDR3 protein gets one entry after TCRdb re-called the reads with MiXCR. The table records 750,000 to 900,000 distinct CDR3 sequences, about 29% of them present only once. The sequencing here drew on cultured CD8+ T cells from PBMCs, taken from culture after CMV antigen stimulation. The sequence was obtained from a human donor in good health (CMV status not recorded). Some clones in this sample may be carry-over from other donors' samples. The chain links TRBV7-9 to TRBJ2-7; the match to TRBD1 covers 9 bases. CDR3 sequence (DNA): TGTGCCAGCAGCTTAGAGGGACAGGGTCCCCCCTACGCGTGGTACGTC. Its protein is CASSLEGQGPPYAWYV.